This TCR beta chain was obtained from a study of T cells in Graves' hyperthyroidism and ophthalmopathy. Turning to the study itself: Pretreatment peripheral blood was obtained at initial diagnosis.

TCR beta CDR3 region amplification was performed from RNA transcripts. A set of HTBI primers served as the primers for a first-round RT-PCR of the TCR CDR3. TCRdb reprocessed the multiplex PCR reads with MiXCR, giving one entry per CDR3 protein. The table shows approximately 360,000 distinct CDR3 sequences, with 15% to 17% occurring only once. Clinical symptoms, serum thyroxine, TRAb, thyroid ultrasound and orbital computed tomography informed diagnoses. V lost 3 bases and J 4 bases, leaving 12 bases between the germline ends. This CDR3 contains 14 residues. Germline CDR1 is MGHDK and CDR2 is SYGVNS. The material sequenced was blood. This clonotype was sampled from a woman between 18 and 30 years old with Graves' hyperthyroidism that later progressed to Graves' ophthalmopathy. The gene calls are TRBV25-1 and TRBJ1-2; unclear D gene. CDR3 residues: CASSDPQRIYGYTF. Written as DNA, the CDR3 is TGTGCCAGCAGTGACCCCCAGAGGATCTATGGCTACACCTTC.